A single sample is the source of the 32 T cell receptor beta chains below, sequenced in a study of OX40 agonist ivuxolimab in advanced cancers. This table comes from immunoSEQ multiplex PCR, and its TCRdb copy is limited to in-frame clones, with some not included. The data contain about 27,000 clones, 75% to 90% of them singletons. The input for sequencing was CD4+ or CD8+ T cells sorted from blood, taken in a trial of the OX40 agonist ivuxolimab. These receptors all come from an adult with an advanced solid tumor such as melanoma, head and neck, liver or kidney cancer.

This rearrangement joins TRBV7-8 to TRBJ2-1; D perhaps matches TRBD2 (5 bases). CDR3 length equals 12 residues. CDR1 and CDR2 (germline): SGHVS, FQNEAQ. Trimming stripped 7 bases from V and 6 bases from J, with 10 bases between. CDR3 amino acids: CASIAEGNEQFF. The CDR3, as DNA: TGTGCCAGCATAGCTGAGGGCAATGAGCAGTTCTTC. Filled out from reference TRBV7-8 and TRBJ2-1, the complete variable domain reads GAGVSQSPRYKVAKRGQDVALRCDPISGHVSLFWYQQALGQGPEFLTYFQNEAQLDKSGLPSDRFFAERPEGSVSTLKIQRTQQEDSAVYLCASIAEGNEQFFGPGTRLTVL.

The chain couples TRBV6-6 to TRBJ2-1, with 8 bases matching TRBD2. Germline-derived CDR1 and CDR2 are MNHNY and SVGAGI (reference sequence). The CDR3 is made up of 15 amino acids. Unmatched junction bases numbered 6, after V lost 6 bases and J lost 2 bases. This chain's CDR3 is CASSERGPPYNEQFF. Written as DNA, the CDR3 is TGTGCCAGCAGCGAGCGGGGGCCCCCCTACAATGAGCAGTTCTTC.

Written as DNA, the CDR3 is TGTGCCAGCAGCCTCCGGGAGACCCAGTACTTC. Residues: CASSLRETQYF. V gene TRBV5-8 combines with J gene TRBJ2-5; unclear D gene. The germline gives CDR1 SGHTS, CDR2 YDEGEE. The CDR3 is 11 residues long. Trimming pared 4 bases from V and 5 bases from J, leaving 6 bases between.

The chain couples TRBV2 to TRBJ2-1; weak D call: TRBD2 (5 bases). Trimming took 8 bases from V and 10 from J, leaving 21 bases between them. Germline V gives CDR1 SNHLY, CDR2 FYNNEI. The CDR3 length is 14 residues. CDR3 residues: CASGPLAPTLEQFF. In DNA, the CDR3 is TGTGCCAGCGGGCCGCTAGCCCCGACGTTGGAGCAGTTCTTC. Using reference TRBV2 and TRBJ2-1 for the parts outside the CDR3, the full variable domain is EPEVTQTPSHQVTQMGQEVILRCVPISNHLYFYWYRQILGQKVEFLVSFYNNEISEKSEIFDDQFSVERPDGSNFTLKIRSTKLEDSAMYFCASGPLAPTLEQFFGPGTRLTVL.

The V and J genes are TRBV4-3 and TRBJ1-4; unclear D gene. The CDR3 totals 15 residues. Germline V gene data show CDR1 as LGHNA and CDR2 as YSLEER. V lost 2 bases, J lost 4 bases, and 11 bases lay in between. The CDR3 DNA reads TGCGCCAGCAGCCAAAACGGACCGCATAATGAAAAACTGTTTTTT. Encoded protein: CASSQNGPHNEKLFF.

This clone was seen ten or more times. As DNA, the CDR3 is TGTGCCAGCAGTGAACAGGGGGACACCGGGGAGCTGTTTTTT. Its protein product is CASSEQGDTGELFF. The J gene is TRBJ2-2, the V gene TRBV6-1, with 7 positions matching TRBD1. The CDR3 extends over 14 amino acids. The germline V gene encodes CDR1 MNHNS and CDR2 SASEGT. The V and J ends lost 2 bases and 3 bases, in that order; junction bases with no gene match: 0.

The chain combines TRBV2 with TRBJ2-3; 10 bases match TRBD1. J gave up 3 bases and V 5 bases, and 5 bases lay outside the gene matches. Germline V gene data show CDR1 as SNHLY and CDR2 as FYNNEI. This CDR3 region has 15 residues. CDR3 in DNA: TGTGCCAGCAGTAACTCGGACAGGGGGACAGATACGCAGTATTTT. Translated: CASSNSDRGTDTQYF.

CDR3 nucleotides: TGTGCCAGCAGCCACCCGCTAGCGATCTACGAGCAGTACTTC. This translates into CASSHPLAIYEQYF. The chain couples TRBV28 to TRBJ2-7; possible D gene TRBD2, 6 bases. Trimming cost V 6 bases and J 3 bases, with 15 bases left between them. Germline V gene lookup returns CDR1 MDHEN and CDR2 SYDVKM. The CDR3 loop spans 14 amino acids.

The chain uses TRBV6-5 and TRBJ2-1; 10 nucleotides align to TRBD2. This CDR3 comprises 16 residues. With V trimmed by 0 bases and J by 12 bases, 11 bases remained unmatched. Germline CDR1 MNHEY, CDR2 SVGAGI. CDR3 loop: CASSYSKLAGLRGQFF. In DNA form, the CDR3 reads TGTGCCAGCAGTTACTCTAAACTAGCGGGACTTAGGGGGCAGTTCTTC.

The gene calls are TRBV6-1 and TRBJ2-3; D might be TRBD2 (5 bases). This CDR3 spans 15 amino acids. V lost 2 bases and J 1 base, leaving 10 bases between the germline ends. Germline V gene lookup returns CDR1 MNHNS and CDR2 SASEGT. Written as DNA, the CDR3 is TGTGCCAGCAGTGAATACGGGATAGGCACAGATACGCAGTATTTT. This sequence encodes CASSEYGIGTDTQYF.

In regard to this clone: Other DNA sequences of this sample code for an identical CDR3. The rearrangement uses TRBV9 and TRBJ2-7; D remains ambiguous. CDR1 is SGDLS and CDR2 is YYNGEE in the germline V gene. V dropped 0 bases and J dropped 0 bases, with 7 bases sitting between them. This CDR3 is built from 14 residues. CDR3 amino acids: CASSVGSNSYEQYF. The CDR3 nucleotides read TGTGCCAGCAGCGTAGGGTCTAACTCCTACGAGCAGTACTTC.

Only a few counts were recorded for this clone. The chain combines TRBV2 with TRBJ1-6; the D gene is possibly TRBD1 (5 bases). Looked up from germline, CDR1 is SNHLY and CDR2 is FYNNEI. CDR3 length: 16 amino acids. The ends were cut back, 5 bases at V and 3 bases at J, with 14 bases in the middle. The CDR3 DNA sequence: TGTGCCAGCAGTCAAGAAGGGGAGAGCTATAATTCACCCCTCCACTTT. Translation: CASSQEGESYNSPLHF.

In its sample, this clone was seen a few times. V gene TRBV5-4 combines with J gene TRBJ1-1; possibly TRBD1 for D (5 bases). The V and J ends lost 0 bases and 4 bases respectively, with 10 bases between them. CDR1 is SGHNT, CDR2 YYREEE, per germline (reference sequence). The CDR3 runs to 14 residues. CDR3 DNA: TGTGCCAGCAGCTTGGGTCCGGGGGGCACTGAAGCTTTCTTT. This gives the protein CASSLGPGGTEAFF. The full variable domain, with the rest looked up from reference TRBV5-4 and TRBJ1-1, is ETGVTQSPTHLIKTRGQQVTLRCSSQSGHNTVSWYQQALGQGPQFIFQYYREEENGRGNFPPRFSGLQFPNYSSELNVNALELDDSALYLCASSLGPGGTEAFFGQGTRLTVV.

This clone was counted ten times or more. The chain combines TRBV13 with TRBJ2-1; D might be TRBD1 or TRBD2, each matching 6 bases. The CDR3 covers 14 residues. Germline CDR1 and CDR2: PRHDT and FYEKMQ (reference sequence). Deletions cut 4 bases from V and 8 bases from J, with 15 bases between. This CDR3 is CASSSPGAADEQFF. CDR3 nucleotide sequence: TGTGCCAGCAGCTCGCCGGGGGCAGCGGATGAGCAGTTCTTC.

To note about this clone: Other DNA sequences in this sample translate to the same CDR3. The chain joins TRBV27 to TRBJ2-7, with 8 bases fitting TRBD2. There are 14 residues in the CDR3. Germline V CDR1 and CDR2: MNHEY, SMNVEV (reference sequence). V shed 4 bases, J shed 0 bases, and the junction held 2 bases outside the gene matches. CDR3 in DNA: TGTGCCAGCAGTTCTAGCGGGTCCTCCTACGAGCAGTACTTC. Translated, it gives CASSSSGSSYEQYF.

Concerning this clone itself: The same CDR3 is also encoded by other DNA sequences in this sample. CDR3 residues: CASSLAGSTDTQYF. Written as DNA, the CDR3 is TGTGCCAGCAGCTTAGCGGGCTCAACAGATACGCAGTATTTT. V gene TRBV7-9 combines with J gene TRBJ2-3; D uncertain. Germline values: CDR1 SEHNR, CDR2 FQNEAQ (reference sequence). The CDR3 is 14 amino acids. The V gene lost 0 bases and the J gene lost 3 bases, with 7 bases spanning the gap.

The CDR3 is CASSPETSGEALEETQYF. In nucleotides, the CDR3 is TGTGCCAGCTCACCGGAGACTAGCGGGGAAGCGTTGGAAGAGACCCAGTACTTC. The V gene is TRBV18, the J gene TRBJ2-5, with 11 bases aligning to TRBD2. The V gene's germline CDR1 is KGHSH and CDR2 LQKENI. Losses at the gene ends were 3 bases for V and 3 bases for J; bases not matched to a gene: 12. The CDR3 sequence is 18 residues long.

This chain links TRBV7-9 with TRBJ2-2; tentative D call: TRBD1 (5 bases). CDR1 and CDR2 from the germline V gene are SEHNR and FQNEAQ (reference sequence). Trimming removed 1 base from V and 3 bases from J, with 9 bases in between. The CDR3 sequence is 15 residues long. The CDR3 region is CASSLGVGDTGELFF. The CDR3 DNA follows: TGTGCCAGCAGCTTAGGCGTAGGGGACACCGGGGAGCTGTTTTTT.

CDR3 residues: CASSLGAPYEQYF. Written as DNA, the CDR3 is TGTGCCAGCAGTTTAGGGGCCCCCTACGAGCAGTACTTC. This rearrangement joins TRBV28 to TRBJ2-7, with D possibly TRBD1 on 5 matching bases. The CDR3 is 13 residues long. Germline values: CDR1 MDHEN, CDR2 SYDVKM. V gave up 2 bases and J gave up 2 bases, with 7 bases separating them. The whole variable domain, filled in from reference TRBV28 and TRBJ2-7, reads DVKVTQSSRYLVKRTGEKVFLECVQDMDHENMFWYRQDPGLGLRLIYFSYDVKMKEKGDIPEGYSVSREKKERFSLILESASTNQTSMYLCASSLGAPYEQYFGPGTRLTVT.

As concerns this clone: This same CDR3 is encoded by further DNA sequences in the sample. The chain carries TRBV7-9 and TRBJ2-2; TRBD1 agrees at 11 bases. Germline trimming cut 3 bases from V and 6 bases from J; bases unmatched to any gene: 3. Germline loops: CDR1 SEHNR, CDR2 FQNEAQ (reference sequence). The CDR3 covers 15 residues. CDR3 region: CASSFPGQGAGELFF. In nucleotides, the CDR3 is TGTGCCAGCAGCTTCCCGGGACAGGGGGCCGGGGAGCTGTTTTTT. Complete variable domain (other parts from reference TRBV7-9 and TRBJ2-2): DTGVSQNPRHKITKRGQNVTFRCDPISEHNRLYWYRQTLGQGPEFLTYFQNEAQLEKSRLLSDRFSAERPKGSFSTLEIQRTEQGDSAMYLCASSFPGQGAGELFFGEGSRLTVL.

The CDR3 DNA reads TGCGCCAGCAGCCAAGATATCCGGGGTACTGAAGCTTTCTTT. As protein: CASSQDIRGTEAFF. The chain recombines TRBV4-3 with TRBJ1-1; D unclear. Between the trimmed V and J ends, which lost 0 bases and 5 bases, there was a span of 10 bases. The CDR3 runs to 14 residues. Germline CDR1 is LGHNA and CDR2 is YSLEER.

The chain's CDR3 is CASSLLDRGQFF. The CDR3 bases are TGCGCCAGCAGCTTGCTAGACCGGGGGCAGTTCTTC. This chain connects TRBV5-1 to TRBJ2-1; perhaps TRBD2 as D (5 bases). The germline V gene encodes CDR1 SGHRS and CDR2 YFSETQ. The CDR3 is 12 amino acids. V lost 1 base and J 12 bases, leaving 11 bases between the germline ends. The full variable domain, completed using reference TRBV5-1 and TRBJ2-1, is KAGVTQTPRYLIKTRGQQVTLSCSPISGHRSVSWYQQTPGQGLQFLFEYFSETQRNKGNFPGRFSGRQFSNSRSEMNVSTLELGDSALYLCASSLLDRGQFFGPGTRLTVL.

CDR3 nucleotide sequence: TGCGCCAGCAGCCAGGGAGGGGATACGCAGTATTTT. This gives the protein CASSQGGDTQYF. The chain uses TRBV5-1 and TRBJ2-3, with 7 nucleotides matching TRBD2. CDR1 and CDR2 from the germline V gene are SGHRS and YFSETQ. V was pared by 4 bases and J by 6 bases, with 2 bases of the junction left unmatched. This CDR3 spans 12 amino acids.

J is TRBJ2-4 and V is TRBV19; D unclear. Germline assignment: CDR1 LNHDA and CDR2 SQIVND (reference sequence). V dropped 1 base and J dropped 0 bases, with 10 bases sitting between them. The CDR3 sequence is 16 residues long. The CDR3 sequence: CASSIGATLAKNIQYF. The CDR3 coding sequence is TGTGCCAGTAGTATAGGAGCGACTCTAGCCAAAAACATTCAGTACTTC.

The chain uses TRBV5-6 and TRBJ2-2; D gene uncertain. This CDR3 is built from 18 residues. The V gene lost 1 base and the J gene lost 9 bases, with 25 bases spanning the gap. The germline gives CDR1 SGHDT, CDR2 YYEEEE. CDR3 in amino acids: CASSLFRGAGVRRRELFF. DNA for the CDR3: TGTGCCAGCAGCTTGTTTCGCGGCGCAGGCGTACGTCGTAGGGAGCTGTTTTTT.

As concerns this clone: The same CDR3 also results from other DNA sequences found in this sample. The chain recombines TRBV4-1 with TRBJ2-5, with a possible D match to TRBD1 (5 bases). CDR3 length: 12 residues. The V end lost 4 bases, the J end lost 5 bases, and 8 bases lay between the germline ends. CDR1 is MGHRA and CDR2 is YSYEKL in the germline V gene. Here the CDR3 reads CASSLPGETQYF. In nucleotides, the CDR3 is TGCGCCAGCAGCCTCCCAGGGGAGACCCAGTACTTC.

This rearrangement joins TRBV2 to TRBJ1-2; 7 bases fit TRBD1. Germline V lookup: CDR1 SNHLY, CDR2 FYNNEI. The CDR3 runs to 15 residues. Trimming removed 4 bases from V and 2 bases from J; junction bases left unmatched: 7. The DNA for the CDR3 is TGTGCCAGCAGTGGGGGGACAGTGCTAAACTATGGCTACACCTTC. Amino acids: CASSGGTVLNYGYTF.

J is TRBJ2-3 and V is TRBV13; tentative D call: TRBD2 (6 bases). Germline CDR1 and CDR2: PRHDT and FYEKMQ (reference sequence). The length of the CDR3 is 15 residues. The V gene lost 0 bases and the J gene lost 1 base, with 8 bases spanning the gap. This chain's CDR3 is CASSLGGTGTDTQYF. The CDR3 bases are TGTGCCAGCAGCTTAGGCGGGACTGGCACAGATACGCAGTATTTT.

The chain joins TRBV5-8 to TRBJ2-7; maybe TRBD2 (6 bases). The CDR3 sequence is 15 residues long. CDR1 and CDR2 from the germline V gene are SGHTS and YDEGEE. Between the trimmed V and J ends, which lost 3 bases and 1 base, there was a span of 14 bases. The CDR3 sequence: CASSWAGTESYEQYF. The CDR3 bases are TGTGCCAGCAGCTGGGCCGGGACTGAGTCCTACGAGCAGTACTTC.

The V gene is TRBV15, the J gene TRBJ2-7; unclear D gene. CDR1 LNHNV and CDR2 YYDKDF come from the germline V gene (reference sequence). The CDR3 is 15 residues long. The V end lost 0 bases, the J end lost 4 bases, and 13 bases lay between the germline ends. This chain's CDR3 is CATSRDLGRTYEQYF. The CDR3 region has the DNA TGTGCCACCAGCAGAGATCTCGGCAGAACGTACGAGCAGTACTTC.

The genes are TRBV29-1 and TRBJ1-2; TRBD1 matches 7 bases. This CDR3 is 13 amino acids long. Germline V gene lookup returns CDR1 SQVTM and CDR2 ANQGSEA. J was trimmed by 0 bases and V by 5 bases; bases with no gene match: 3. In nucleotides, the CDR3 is TGCAGCGTTTACGGACAGGCTAACTATGGCTACACCTTC. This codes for CSVYGQANYGYTF.

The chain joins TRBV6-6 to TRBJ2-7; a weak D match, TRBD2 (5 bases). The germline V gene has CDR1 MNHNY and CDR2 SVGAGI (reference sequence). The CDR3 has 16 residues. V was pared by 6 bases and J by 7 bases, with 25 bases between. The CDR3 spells CASSRSRGSLSKEQYF. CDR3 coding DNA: TGTGCCAGCAGCCGCTCTCGTGGGAGTCTCTCGAAAGAGCAGTACTTC.